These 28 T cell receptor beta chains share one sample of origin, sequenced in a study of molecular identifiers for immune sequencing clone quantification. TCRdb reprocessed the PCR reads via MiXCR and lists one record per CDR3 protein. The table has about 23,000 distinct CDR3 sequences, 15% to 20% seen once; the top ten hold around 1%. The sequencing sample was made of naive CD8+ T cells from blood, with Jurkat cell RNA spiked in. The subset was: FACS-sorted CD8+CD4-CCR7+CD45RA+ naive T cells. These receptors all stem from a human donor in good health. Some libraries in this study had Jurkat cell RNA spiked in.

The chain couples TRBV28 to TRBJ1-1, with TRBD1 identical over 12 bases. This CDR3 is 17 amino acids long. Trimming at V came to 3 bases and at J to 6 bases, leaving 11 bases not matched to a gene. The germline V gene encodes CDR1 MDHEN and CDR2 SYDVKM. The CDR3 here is CASSFRGQGALRAEAFF. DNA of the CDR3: TGTGCCAGCAGTTTTCGGGGACAGGGGGCCCTCCGGGCTGAAGCTTTCTTT.

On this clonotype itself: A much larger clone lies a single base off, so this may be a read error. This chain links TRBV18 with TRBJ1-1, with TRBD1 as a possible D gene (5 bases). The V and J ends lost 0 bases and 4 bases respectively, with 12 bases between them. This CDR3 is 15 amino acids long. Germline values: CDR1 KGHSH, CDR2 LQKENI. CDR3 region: CASSPPGGYGTEAFF. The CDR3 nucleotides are TGTGCCAGCTCACCACCGGGGGGATACGGCACTGAAGCTTTCTTT.

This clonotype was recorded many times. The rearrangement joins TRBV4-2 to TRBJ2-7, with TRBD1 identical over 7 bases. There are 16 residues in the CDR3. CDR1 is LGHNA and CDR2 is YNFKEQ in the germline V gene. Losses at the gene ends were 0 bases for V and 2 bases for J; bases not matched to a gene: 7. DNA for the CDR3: TGTGCCAGCAGCCAAGATCCGGGACAGTCGGCCTACGAGCAGTACTTC. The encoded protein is CASSQDPGQSAYEQYF.

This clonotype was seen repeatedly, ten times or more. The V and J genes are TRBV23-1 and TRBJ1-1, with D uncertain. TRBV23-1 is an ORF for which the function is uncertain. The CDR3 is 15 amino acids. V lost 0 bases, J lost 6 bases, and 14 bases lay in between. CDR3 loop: CASSQSWPQPPEAFF. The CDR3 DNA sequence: TGCGCCAGCAGTCAATCGTGGCCCCAGCCCCCTGAAGCTTTCTTT.

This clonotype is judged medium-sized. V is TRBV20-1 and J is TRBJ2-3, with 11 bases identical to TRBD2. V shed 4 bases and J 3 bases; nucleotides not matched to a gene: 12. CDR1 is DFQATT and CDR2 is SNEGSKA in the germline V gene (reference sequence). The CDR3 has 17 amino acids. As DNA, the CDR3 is TGCAGTGCTACCCACCTTGCTAGCGGGAGGTTGACAGATACGCAGTATTTT. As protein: CSATHLASGRLTDTQYF.

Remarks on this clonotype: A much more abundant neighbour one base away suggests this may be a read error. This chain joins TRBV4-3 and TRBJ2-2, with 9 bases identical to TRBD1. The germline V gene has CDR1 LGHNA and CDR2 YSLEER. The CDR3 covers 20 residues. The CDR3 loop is CASSQGPYSRDRVDTGKLFF. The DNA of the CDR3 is TGCGCCAGCAGCCAAGGACCTTACTCCCGGGACAGGGTGGACACCGGGAAGCTGTTTTTT.

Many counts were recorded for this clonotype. Written as DNA, the CDR3 is TGCGCCAGCAGCCATAAGGTCGGCAATCAGCCCCAGCATTTT. This codes for CASSHKVGNQPQHF. The chain has TRBV4-1 and TRBJ1-5; the D is unclear. CDR3 length equals 14 residues. Per germline, CDR1 MGHRA and CDR2 YSYEKL. Trimming removed 3 bases at V and 2 bases at J, with 8 bases between.

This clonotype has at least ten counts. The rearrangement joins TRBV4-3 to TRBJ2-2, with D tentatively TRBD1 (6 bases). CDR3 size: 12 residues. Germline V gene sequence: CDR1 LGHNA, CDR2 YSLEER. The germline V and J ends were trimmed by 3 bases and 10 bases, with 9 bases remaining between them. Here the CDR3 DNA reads TGCGCCAGCAGCCAGGGACACTTGGAGCTGTTTTTT. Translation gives CASSQGHLELFF.

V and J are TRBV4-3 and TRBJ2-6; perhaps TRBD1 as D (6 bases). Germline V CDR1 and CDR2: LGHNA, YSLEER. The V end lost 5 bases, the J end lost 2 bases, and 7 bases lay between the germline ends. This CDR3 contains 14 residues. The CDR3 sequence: CASSGQTGANVLTF. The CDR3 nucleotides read TGCGCCAGCAGCGGACAGACTGGGGCCAACGTCCTGACTTTC.

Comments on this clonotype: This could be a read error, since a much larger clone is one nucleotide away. CDR3: CASNHLAAGPLAKNIQYF. CDR3 coding DNA: TGCGCCAGCAACCATCTGGCAGCAGGACCCCTAGCCAAAAACATTCAGTACTTC. V and J are TRBV4-1 and TRBJ2-4; D remains ambiguous. The germline V gene encodes CDR1 MGHRA and CDR2 YSYEKL. The CDR3 covers 18 residues. Trimming removed 7 bases from V and 0 bases from J, with 22 bases in between.

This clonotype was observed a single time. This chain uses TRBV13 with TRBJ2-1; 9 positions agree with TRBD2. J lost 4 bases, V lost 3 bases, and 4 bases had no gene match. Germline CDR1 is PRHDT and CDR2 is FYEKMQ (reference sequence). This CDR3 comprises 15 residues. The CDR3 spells CASSFGTSSYNEQFF. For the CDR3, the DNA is TGTGCCAGCAGCTTCGGGACTAGCTCATACAATGAGCAGTTCTTC.

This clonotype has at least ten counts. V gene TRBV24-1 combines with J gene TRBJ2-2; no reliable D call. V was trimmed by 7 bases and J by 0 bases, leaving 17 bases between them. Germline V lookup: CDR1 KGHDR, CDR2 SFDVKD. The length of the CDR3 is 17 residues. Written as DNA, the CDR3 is TGTGCCACCAGCGATAGAGAGAAGGTCGCGAACACCGGGGAGCTGTTTTTT. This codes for CATSDREKVANTGELFF.

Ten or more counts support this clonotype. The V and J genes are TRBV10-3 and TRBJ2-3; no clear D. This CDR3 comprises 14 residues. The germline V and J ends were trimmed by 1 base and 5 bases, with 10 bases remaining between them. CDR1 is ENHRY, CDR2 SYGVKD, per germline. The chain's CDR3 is CAISELGPGDTQYF. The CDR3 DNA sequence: TGTGCCATCAGTGAGTTGGGCCCTGGAGATACGCAGTATTTT.

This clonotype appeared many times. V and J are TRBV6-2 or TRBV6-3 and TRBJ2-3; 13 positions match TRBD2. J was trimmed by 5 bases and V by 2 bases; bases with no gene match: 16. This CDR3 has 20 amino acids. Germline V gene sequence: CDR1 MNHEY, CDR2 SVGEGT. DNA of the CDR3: TGTGCCAGCAGTTACCCTCACTCGATACTAGCGGGAGGGCCGAGAGATACGCAGTATTTT. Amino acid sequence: CASSYPHSILAGGPRDTQYF.

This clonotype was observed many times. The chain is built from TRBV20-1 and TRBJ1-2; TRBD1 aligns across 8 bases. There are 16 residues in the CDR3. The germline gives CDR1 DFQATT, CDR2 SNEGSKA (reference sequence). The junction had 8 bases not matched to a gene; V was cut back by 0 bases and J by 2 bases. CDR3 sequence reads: CSARDPRTGINYGYTF. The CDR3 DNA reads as TGCAGTGCTAGAGATCCCCGGACAGGGATAAACTATGGCTACACCTTC.

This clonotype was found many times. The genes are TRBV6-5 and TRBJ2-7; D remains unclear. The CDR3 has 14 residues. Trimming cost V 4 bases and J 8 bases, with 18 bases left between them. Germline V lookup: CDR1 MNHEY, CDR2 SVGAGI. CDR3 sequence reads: CASSSVPMAPKQYF. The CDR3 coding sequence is TGTGCCAGCAGTTCAGTACCCATGGCGCCGAAGCAGTACTTC.

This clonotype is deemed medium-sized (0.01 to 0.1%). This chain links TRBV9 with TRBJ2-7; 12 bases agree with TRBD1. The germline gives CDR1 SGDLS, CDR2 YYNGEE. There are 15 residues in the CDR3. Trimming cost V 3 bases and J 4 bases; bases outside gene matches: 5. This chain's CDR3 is CASSAGTGGLYEQYF. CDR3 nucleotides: TGTGCCAGCAGCGCCGGGACAGGGGGCTTGTACGAGCAGTACTTC.

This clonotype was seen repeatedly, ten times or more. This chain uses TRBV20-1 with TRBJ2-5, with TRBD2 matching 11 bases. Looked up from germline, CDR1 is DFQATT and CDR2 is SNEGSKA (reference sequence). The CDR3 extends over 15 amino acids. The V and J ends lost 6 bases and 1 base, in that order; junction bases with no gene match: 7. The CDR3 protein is CSAGQLAGAQETQYF. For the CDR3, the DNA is TGCAGTGCCGGGCAACTAGCGGGAGCCCAAGAGACCCAGTACTTC.

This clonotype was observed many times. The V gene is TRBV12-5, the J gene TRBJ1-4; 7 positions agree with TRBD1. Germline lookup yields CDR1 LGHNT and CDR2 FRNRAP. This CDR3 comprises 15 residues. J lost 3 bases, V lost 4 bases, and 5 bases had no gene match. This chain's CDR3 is CASGSAGGANEKLFF. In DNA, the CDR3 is TGTGCTAGTGGTTCCGCAGGGGGGGCTAATGAAAAACTGTTTTTT.

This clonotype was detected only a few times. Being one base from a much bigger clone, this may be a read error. CDR3 sequence reads: CASSQGDRLNTKAFF. Written as DNA, the CDR3 is TGCGCCAGCAGCCAGGGGGACAGGCTGAACACTAAAGCTTTCTTT. The V call is TRBV4-3, the J call TRBJ1-1, with 8 bases identical to TRBD1. CDR3 size: 15 residues. Germline CDR1 LGHNA, CDR2 YSLEER.

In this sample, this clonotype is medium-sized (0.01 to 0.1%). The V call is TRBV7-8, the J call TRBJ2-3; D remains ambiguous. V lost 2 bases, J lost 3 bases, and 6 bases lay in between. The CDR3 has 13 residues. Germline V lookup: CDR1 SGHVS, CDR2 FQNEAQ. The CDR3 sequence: CASSLLGTDTQYF. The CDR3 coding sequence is TGTGCCAGCAGCTTACTCGGTACAGATACGCAGTATTTT.

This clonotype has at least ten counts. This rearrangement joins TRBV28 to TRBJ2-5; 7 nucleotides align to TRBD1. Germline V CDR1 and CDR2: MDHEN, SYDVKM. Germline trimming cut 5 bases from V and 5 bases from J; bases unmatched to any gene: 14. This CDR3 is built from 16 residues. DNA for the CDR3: TGTGCCAGCAGTCTGAAGACAGGCAGGGGGAAGGAGACCCAGTACTTC. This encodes CASSLKTGRGKETQYF.

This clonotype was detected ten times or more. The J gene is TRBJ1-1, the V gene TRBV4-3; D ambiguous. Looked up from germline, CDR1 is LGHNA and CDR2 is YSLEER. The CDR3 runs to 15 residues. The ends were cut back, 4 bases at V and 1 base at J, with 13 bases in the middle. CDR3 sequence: CASSPSQAANTEAFF. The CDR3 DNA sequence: TGCGCCAGCAGCCCGAGCCAGGCAGCGAACACTGAAGCTTTCTTT.

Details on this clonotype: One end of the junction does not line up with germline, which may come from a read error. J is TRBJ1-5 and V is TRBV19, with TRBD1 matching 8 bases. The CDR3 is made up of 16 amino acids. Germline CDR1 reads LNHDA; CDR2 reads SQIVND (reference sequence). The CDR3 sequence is CASGARQGWEEQPRHF. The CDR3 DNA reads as TGTGCCAGTGGTGCCAGACAGGGGTGGGAGGAGCAGCCCCGGCATTTT.

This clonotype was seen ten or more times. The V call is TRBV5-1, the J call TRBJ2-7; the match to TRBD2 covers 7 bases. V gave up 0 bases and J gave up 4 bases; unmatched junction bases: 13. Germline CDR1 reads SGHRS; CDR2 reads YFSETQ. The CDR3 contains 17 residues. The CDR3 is CASSLGLAGLLIYEQYF. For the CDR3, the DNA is TGCGCCAGCAGCTTGGGGCTGGCGGGACTACTGATTTACGAGCAGTACTTC.

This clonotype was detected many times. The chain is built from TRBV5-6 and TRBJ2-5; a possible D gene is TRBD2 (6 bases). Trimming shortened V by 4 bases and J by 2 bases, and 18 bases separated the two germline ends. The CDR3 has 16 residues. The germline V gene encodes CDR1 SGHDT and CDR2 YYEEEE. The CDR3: CASSPAGAGRQETQYF. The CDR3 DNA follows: TGTGCCAGCAGCCCAGCCGGGGCGGGGCGACAAGAGACCCAGTACTTC.

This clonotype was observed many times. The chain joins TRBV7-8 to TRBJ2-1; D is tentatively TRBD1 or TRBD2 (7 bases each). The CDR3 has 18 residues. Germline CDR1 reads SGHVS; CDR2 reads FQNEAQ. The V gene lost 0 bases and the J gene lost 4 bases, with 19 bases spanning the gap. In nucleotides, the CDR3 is TGTGCCAGCAGCTTAGCAGGCAGGGGGGGGTTATCTTACAATGAGCAGTTCTTC. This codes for CASSLAGRGGLSYNEQFF.

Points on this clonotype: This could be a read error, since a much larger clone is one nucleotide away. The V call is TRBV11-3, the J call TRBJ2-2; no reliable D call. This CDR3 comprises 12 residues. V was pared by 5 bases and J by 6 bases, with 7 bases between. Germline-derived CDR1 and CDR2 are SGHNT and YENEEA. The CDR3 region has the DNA TGTGCCAGCAGCCACCTGTCCGGGGAGCTGTTTTTT. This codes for CASSHLSGELFF.